This paragraph covers one TCR beta chain sequence. There is no known antigen for this receptor. Base qualities are missing; no much larger clone stands one base away. Genomic DNA was extracted from sorted cells for sequencing of the TCRbeta CDR3 region. TCRbeta CDR3 regions were sequenced using the immunoSEQ Assay. The table was pulled from immuneACCESS by TCRdb, which kept in-frame rearrangements only. Such tables lose some clones; where checked, under half of the loss comes from unresolved V genes, and the rest has no known cause. This sample gives 50,000 to 65,000 clones in total; approximately 78% of them show up just once. The ten most abundant clones make up 4% to 5% of the sample. This specimen belongs to a study of OX40 agonist ivuxolimab in advanced cancers. Study-level background: Ivuxolimab, which targeted the costimulatory receptor OX40 (CD134), was an agonistic, fully human IgG2 monoclonal antibody. Intravenous ivuxolimab was administered to patients every 2 weeks at six dose levels: 0.01, 0.1, 0.3, 1.5, 3 and 10 mg/kg. Of the roughly 50 dose-escalation patients, hepatocellular carcinoma was present in some 19, melanoma in around 15, renal cell carcinoma in 9 and head and neck cancer in 9. In the dose-escalation cohort, 75% to 90% of patients were male, and the mean age was approximately 60 years with a range of about 20 to 80. Prior anti-PD-1, anti-PD-L1 or anti-CTLA-4 therapy was permitted, and about two fifths of dose-escalation patients had received checkpoint inhibitors. Partial responses occurred in three dose-escalation patients, of whom one had hepatocellular carcinoma and two had cutaneous melanoma. Peripheral TCRbeta sequencing was intended to test whether TCR sequence diversity was altered and clonal T-cell expansion was caused by ivuxolimab. The paper reports the monotherapy dose-escalation portion (N of about 50 patients) of the phase I ivuxolimab trial.

The germline V gene (reference sequence) sets CDR1 to SEHNR and CDR2 to FQNEAQ. V drops 5 bases and J drops 5 bases, leaving 12 bases in between. The CDR3 goes from the cysteine to the phenylalanine over 13 residues. Only the CDR3 region is kept as DNA, spanning 39 bases read in frame from base 1. The trial excluded patients who had a history of autoimmune disease or who were on systemic immunosuppression. Peripheral blood for TCR sequencing was collected from all dose cohorts at baseline, on cycle 4 day 1, and on cycle 7 day 1. The samples were taken from a phase I, first-in-human, multicenter, open-label dose-escalation trial of ivuxolimab. Adults with locally advanced or metastatic melanoma, renal cell carcinoma, hepatocellular carcinoma or head and neck squamous cell carcinoma were enrolled in the trial. Before TCR sequencing, CD4+ T cells and CD8+ T cells from peripheral blood were sorted into separate populations.

What the research found in general, with its limitations: The antigen specificity of the peripheral T cells that underwent clonal expansion was not determined. Partial responders in the 0.1-3.0 mg/kg groups had among the lowest normalized peripheral clonal expansion, especially among CD8+ T cells. At doses of 0.1 to 3.0 mg/kg, clonal expansion of both CD4+ and CD8+ T cells in blood was seen between baseline and week 6. After ivuxolimab, CD8+ T cells had more expanded clones than CD4+ T cells on average. Low levels of normalized T-cell clonal expansion were also shown by some nonresponding patients.

This chain joins TRBV7-9 to TRBJ1-1, with no D gene named confidently. The clonotype originates from an adult with an advanced solid tumor such as melanoma, head and neck, liver or kidney cancer. The source was CD4+ or CD8+ T cells sorted from blood, collected in a trial of the OX40 agonist ivuxolimab. The nucleotide sequence reads as follows: TGTGCCAGCAGCCTTTCATCAACGACTGAAGCTTTCTTT. Its amino acids are CASSLSSTTEAFF.